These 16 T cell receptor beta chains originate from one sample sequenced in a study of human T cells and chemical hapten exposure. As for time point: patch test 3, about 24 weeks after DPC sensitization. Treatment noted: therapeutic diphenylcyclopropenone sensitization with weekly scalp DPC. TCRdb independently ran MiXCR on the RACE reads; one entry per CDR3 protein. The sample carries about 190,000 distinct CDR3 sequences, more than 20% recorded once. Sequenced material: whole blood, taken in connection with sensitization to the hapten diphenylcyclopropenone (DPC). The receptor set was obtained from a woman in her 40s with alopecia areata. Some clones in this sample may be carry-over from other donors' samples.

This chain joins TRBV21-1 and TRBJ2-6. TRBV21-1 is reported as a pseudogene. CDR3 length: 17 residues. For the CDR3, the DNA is TGTGCCAGCAGCAACTGGAAAGACGGGTCTGGGGCCAACGTCCTGACTTTC. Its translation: CASSNWKDGSGANVLTF.

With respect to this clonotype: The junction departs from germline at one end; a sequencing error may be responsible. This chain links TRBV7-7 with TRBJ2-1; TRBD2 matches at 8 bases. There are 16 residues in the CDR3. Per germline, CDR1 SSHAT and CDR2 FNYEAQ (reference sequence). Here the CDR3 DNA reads TGTGCTAGCAGCTTATTAGGGACTAGCTCCTACAATGAGCAGTTCTTC. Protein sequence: CASSLLGTSSYNEQFF.

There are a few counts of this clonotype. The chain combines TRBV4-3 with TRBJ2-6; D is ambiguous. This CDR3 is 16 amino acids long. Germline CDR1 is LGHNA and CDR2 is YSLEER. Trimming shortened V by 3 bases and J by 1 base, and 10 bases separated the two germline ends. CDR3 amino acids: CASSHEMGSGANVLTF. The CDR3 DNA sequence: TGCGCCAGCAGCCATGAGATGGGGTCTGGGGCCAACGTCCTGACTTTC.

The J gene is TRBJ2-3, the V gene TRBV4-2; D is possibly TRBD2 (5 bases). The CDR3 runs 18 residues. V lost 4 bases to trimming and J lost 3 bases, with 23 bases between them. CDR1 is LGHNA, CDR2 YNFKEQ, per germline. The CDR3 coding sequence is TGTGCCAGCAGCCGAGACCCACTAGGTAGCGCGGGTACAGATACGCAGTATTTT. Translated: CASSRDPLGSAGTDTQYF.

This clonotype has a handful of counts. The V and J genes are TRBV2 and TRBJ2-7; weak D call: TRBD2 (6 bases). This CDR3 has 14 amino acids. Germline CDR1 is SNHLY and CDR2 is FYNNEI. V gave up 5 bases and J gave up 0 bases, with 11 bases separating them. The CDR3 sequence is CASSSGLTSYEQYF. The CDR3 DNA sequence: TGTGCCAGCAGTTCGGGACTGACCTCCTACGAGCAGTACTTC.

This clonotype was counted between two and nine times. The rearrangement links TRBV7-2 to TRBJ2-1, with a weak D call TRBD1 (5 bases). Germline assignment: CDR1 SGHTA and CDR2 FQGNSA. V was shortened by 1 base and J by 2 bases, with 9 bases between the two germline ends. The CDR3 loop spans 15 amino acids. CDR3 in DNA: TGTGCCAGCAGCTTAGGCAGGGAAACCTACAATGAGCAGTTCTTC. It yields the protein CASSLGRETYNEQFF.

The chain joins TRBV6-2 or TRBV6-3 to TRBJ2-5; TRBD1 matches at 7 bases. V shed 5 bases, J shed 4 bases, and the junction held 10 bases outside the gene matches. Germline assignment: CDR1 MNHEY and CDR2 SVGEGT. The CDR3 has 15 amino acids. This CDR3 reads CASSPLDRMGETQYF. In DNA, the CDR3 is TGTGCCAGCAGTCCTCTGGACAGGATGGGAGAGACCCAGTACTTC.

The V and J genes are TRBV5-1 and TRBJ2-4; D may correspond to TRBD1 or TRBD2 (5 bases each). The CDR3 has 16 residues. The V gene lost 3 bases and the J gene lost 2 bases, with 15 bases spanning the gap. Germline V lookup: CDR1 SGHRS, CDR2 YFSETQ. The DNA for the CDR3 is TGCGCCAGCAGCTCAGGTGCTGGGGACCCCAAAAACATTCAGTACTTC. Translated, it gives CASSSGAGDPKNIQYF.

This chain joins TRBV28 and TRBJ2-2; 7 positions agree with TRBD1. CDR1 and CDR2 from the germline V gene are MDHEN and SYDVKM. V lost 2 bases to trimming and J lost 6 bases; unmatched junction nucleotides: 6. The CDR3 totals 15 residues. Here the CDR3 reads CASSLPTQGAGELFF. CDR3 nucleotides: TGTGCCAGCAGTTTACCTACCCAGGGGGCCGGGGAGCTGTTTTTT.

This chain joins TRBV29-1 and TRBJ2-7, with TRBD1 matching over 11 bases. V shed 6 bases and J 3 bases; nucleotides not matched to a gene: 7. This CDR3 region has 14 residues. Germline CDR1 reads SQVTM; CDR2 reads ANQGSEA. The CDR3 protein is CSVLRTGGFYEQYF. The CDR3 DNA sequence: TGCAGCGTCCTTCGGACAGGGGGCTTCTACGAGCAGTACTTC.

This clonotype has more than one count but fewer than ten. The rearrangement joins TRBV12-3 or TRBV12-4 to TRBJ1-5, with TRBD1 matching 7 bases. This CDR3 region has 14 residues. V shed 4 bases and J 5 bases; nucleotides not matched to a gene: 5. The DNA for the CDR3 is TGTGCCAGCAGTTCACAGGGGCCCCATCAGCCCCAGCATTTT. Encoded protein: CASSSQGPHQPQHF.

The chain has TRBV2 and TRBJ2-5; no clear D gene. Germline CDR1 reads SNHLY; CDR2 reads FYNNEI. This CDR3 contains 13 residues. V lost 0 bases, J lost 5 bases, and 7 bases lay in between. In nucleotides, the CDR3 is TGTGCCAGCAGTGAAGCTGGGTACGAGACCCAGTACTTC. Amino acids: CASSEAGYETQYF.

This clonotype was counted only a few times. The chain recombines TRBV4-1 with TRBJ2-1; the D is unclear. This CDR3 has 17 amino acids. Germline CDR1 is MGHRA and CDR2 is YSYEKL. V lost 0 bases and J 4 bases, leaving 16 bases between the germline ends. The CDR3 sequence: CASSQDPPSNWYNEQFF. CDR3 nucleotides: TGCGCCAGCAGCCAAGATCCCCCCTCTAACTGGTACAATGAGCAGTTCTTC.

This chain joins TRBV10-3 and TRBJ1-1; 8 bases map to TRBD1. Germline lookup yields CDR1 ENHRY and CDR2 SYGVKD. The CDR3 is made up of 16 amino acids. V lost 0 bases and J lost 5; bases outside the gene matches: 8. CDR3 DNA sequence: TGTGCCATCAGTGAGTCGGGGCAGGGGGCAAGAACTGAAGCTTTCTTT. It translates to CAISESGQGARTEAFF.

The CDR3 DNA is TGTGCCAGCAGTTACTCGTGGAGACAGGGGGCTGGAAACACCATATATTTT. As protein: CASSYSWRQGAGNTIYF. The genes are TRBV6-5 and TRBJ1-3; 9 bases line up with TRBD1. V dropped 0 bases and J dropped 2; count of bases not matched to a gene: 5. The germline CDR1 and CDR2 sequences are MNHEY and SVGAGI. The CDR3 covers 17 residues.

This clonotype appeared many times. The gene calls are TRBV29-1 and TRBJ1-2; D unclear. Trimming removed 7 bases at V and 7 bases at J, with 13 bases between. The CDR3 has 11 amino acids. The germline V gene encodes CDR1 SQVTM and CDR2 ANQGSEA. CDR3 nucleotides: TGCAGCGCAGAAGGCGGATTTGGCTACACCTTC. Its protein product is CSAEGGFGYTF.